This T cell receptor beta chain derives from a study of blood T cell repertoires in COVID-19. Turning to the study itself: Acute and convalescent COVID-19 specimens originated in the United States, Italy and Spain. Sample material is recorded as cDNA or gDNA derived from T cells, B-cell-depleted T cells, or PBMCs.

The length of the CDR3 is 13 residues. Trimming pared 7 bases from V and 0 bases from J, leaving 8 bases between. The germline gives CDR1 SGHRS, CDR2 YFSETQ. Per the original methods: Estimated nucleated cell counts came from reference gene primer amplification. This table comes from immunoSEQ multiplex PCR, and its TCRdb copy is limited to in-frame clones, with some not included. That table supplies the V and J calls and clone size; D and trimming were determined from the DNA. The data hold about 150,000 clones, with 75% to 90% observed a single time. This clonotype was obtained from a woman aged 55-70 years with active or convalescent COVID-19. The sequencing input was peripheral blood. This chain joins TRBV5-1 and TRBJ2-1; D gene ambiguous. CDR3 nucleotide sequence: TGCGCCAGCCGACAAAGCTCCTACAATGAGCAGTTCTTC. It translates to CASRQSSYNEQFF.